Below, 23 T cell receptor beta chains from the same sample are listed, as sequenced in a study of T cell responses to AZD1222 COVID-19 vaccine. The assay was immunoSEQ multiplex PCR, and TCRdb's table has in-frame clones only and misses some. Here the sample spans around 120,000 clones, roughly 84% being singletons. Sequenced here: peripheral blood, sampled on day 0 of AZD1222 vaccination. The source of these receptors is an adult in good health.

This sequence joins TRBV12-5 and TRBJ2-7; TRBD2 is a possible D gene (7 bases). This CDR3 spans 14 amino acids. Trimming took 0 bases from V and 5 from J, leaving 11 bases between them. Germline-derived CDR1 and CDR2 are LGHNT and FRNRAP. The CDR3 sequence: CASGLVSGGDEQYF. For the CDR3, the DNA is TGTGCTAGTGGTTTGGTATCGGGGGGCGACGAGCAGTACTTC.

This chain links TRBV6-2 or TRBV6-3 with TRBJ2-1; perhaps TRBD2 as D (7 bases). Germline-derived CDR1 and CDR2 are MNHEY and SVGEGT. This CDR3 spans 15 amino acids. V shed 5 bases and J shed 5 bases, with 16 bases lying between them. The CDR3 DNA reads TGTGCCAGCAGTACTGACGGGGGGCGCGACAATGAGCAGTTCTTC. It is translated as CASSTDGGRDNEQFF.

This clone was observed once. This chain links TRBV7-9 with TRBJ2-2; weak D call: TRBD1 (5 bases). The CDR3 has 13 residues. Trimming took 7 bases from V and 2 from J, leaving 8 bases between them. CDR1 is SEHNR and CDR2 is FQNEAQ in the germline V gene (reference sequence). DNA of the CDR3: TGTGCCAGCACGGACACAAACACCGGGGAGCTGTTTTTT. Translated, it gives CASTDTNTGELFF. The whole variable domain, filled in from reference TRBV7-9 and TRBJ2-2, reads DTGVSQNPRHKITKRGQNVTFRCDPISEHNRLYWYRQTLGQGPEFLTYFQNEAQLEKSRLLSDRFSAERPKGSFSTLEIQRTEQGDSAMYLCASTDTNTGELFFGEGSRLTVL.

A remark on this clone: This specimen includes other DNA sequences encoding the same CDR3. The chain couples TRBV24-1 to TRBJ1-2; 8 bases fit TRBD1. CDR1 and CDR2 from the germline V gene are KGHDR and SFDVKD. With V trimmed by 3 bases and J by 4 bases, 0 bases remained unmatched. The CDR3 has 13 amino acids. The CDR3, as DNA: TGTGCCACCAGTGATCAGGGGGCCTATGGCTACACCTTC. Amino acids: CATSDQGAYGYTF.

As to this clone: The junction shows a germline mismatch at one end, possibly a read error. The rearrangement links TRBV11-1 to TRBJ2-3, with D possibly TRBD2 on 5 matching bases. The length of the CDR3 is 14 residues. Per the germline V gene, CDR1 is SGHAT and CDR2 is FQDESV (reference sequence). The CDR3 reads CASSLALATDTQYF. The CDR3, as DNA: TGTGCCAGCAGCCTAGCATTAGCCACAGATACGCAGTATTTT.

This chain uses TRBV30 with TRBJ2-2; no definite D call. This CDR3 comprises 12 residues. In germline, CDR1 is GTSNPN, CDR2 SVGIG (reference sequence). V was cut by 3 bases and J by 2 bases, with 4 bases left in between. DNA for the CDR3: TGTGCCTGGAGCGCAAACACCGGGGAGCTGTTTTTT. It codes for CAWSANTGELFF.

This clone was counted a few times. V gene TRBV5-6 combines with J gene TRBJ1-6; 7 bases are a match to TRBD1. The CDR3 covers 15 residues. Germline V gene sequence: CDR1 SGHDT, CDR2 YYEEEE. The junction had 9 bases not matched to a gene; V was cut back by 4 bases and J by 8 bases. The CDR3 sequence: CASSEEPGGYSPLHF. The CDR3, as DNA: TGTGCCAGCAGCGAGGAGCCAGGGGGGTATTCACCCCTCCACTTT.

The chain's CDR3 is CASRKTGGNTEAFF. The CDR3 region has the DNA TGTGCCAGCAGAAAGACAGGGGGAAACACTGAAGCTTTCTTT. V gene TRBV11-3 combines with J gene TRBJ1-1, with TRBD1 matching 9 bases. With V trimmed by 6 bases and J by 2 bases, 4 bases remained unmatched. The CDR3 runs to 14 residues. Germline V CDR1 and CDR2: SGHNT, YENEEA.

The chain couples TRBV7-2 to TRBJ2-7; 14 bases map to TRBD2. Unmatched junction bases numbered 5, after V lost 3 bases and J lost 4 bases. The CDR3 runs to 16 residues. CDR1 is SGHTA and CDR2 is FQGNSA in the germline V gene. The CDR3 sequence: CASSLGRLAGGYEQYF. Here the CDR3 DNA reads TGTGCCAGCAGCTTGGGGAGACTAGCGGGGGGGTACGAGCAGTACTTC.

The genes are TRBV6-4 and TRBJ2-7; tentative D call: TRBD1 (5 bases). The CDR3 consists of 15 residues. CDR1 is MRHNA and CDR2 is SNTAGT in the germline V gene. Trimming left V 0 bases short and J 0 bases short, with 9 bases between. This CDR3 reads CASSDSAGNSYEQYF. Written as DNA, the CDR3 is TGTGCCAGCAGTGACTCCGCAGGGAACTCCTACGAGCAGTACTTC.

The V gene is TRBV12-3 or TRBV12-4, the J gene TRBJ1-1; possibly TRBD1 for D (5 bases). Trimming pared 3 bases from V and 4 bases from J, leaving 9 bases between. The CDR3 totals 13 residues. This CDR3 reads CASSFHGGTEAFF. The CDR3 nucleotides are TGTGCCAGCAGTTTTCATGGGGGCACTGAAGCTTTCTTT.

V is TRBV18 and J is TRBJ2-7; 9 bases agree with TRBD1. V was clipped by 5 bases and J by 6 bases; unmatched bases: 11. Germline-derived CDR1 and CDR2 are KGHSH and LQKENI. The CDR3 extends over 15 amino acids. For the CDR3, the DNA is TGTGCCAGCTCAAAACCGCTACAGGGGGCTCCCGAGCAGTACTTC. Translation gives CASSKPLQGAPEQYF. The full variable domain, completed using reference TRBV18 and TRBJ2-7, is NAGVMQNPRHLVRRRGQEARLRCSPMKGHSHVYWYRQLPEEGLKFMVYLQKENIIDESGMPKERFSAEFPKEGPSILRIQQVVRGDSAAYFCASSKPLQGAPEQYFGPGTRLTVT.

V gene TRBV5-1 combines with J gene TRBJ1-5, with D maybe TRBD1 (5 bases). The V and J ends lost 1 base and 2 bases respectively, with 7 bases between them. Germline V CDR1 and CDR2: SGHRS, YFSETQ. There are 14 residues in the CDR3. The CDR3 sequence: CASSLWGGNQPQHF. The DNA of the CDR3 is TGCGCCAGCAGCTTGTGGGGGGGCAATCAGCCCCAGCATTTT.

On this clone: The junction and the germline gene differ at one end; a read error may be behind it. The CDR3 loop reads CAWTGGYYSLSF. The CDR3, as DNA: TGTGCCTGGACAGGGGGCTATTATTCCCTTTCGTTT. This chain uses TRBV30 with TRBJ1-4, with 8 positions matching TRBD1. The V gene's germline CDR1 is GTSNPN and CDR2 SVGIG (reference sequence). The CDR3 covers 12 residues.

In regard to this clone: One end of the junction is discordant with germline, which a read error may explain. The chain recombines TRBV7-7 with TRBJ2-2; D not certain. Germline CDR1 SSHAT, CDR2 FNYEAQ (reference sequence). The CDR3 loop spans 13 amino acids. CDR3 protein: CASSPRYTGELFF. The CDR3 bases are TGTGCTAGCAGCCCCCGCTACACCGGGGAGCTGTTTTTT.

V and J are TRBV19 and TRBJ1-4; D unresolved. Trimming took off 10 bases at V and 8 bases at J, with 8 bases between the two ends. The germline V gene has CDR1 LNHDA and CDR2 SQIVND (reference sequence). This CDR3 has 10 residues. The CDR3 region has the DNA TGTGCCATCCGTTGGGAAAAACTGTTTTTT. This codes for CAIRWEKLFF.

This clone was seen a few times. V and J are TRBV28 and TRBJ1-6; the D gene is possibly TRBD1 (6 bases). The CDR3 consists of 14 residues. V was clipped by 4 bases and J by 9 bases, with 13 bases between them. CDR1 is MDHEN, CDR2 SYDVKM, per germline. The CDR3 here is CASSYRTDSSPLHF. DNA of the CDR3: TGTGCCAGCAGTTACCGGACAGACAGTTCACCCCTCCACTTT.

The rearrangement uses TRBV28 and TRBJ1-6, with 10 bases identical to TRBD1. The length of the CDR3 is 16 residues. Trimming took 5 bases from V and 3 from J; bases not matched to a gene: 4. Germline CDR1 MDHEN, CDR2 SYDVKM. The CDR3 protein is CASSPDRGLYNSPLHF. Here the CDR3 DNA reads TGTGCCAGCAGTCCCGACAGGGGGCTCTATAATTCACCCCTCCACTTT.

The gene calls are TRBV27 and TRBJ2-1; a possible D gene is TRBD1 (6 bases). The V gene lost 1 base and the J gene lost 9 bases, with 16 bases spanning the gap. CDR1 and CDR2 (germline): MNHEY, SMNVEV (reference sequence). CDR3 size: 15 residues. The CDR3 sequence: CASSLWQGIDGEQFF. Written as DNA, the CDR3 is TGTGCCAGCAGTTTATGGCAGGGGATTGATGGTGAGCAGTTCTTC.

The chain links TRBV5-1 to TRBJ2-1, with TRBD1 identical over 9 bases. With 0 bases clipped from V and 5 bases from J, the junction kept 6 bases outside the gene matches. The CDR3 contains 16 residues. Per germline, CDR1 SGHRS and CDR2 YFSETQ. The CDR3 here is CASSLVGTGLDNEQFF. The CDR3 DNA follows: TGCGCCAGCAGCTTGGTTGGGACAGGGTTGGACAATGAGCAGTTCTTC.

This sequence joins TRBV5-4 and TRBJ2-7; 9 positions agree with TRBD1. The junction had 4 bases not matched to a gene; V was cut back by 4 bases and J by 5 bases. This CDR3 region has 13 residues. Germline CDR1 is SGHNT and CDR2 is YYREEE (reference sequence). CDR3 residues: CASSPGQGNEQYF. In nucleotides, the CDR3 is TGTGCCAGCAGCCCCGGACAGGGGAACGAGCAGTACTTC.

CDR3 region: CASSTSANTEAFF. In DNA, the CDR3 is TGTGCCAGCAGCACCTCCGCGAACACTGAAGCTTTCTTT. This chain joins TRBV4-2 and TRBJ1-1; D not resolved. The CDR3 is made up of 13 amino acids. Trimming cost V 5 bases and J 1 base, with 8 bases left between them. Germline V gives CDR1 LGHNA, CDR2 YNFKEQ.

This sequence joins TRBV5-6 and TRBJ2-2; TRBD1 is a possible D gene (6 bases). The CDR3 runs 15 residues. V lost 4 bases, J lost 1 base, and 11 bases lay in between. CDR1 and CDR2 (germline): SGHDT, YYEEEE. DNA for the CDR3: TGTGCCAGCAGCGACCCGGGACAGAACACCGGGGAGCTGTTTTTT. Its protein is CASSDPGQNTGELFF.